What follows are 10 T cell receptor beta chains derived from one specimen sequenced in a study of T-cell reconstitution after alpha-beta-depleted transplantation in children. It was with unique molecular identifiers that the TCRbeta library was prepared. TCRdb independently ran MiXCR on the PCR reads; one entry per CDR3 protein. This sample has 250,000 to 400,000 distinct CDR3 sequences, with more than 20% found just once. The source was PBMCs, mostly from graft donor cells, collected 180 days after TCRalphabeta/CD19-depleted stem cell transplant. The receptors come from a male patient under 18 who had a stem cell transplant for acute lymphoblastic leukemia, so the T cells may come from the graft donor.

The CDR3 DNA is TGTGCCAGCAGCCAGGCCACTAGCGGGGTCCGTACCGGGGAGCTGTTTTTT. It yields the protein CASSQATSGVRTGELFF. This chain joins TRBV4-2 and TRBJ2-2, with 10 bases identical to TRBD2. From germline, CDR1 is LGHNA and CDR2 YNFKEQ. The junction had 9 bases not matched to a gene; V was cut back by 3 bases and J by 5 bases. The CDR3 has 17 residues.

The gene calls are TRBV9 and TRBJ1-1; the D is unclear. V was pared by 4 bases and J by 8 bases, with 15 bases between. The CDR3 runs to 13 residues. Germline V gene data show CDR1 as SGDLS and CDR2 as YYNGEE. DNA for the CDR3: TGTGCCAGCAGCCCACGAGCCCACGGGGAAGCTTTCTTT. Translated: CASSPRAHGEAFF.

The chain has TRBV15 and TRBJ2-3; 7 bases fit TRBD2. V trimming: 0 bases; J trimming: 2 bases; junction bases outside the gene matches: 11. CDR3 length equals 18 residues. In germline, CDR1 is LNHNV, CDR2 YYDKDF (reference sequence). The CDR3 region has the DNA TGTGCCACCAGCAGAGACGAGGTAGCCGGACTAGTCACAGATACGCAGTATTTT. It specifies CATSRDEVAGLVTDTQYF.

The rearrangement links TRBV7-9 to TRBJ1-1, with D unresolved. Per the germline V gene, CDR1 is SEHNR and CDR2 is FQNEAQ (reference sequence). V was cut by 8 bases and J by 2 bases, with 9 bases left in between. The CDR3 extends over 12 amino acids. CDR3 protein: CASYTLNTEAFF. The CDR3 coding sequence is TGTGCCAGCTATACACTTAACACTGAAGCTTTCTTT. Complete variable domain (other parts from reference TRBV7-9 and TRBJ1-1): DTGVSQNPRHKITKRGQNVTFRCDPISEHNRLYWYRQTLGQGPEFLTYFQNEAQLEKSRLLSDRFSAERPKGSFSTLEIQRTEQGDSAMYLCASYTLNTEAFFGQGTRLTVV.

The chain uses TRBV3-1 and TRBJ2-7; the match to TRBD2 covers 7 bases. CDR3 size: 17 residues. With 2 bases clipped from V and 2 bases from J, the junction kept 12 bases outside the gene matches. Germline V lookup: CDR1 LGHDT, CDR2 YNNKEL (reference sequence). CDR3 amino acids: CASSQQKWAGVAYEQYF. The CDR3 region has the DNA TGTGCCAGCAGCCAACAGAAATGGGCGGGAGTCGCCTACGAGCAGTACTTC.

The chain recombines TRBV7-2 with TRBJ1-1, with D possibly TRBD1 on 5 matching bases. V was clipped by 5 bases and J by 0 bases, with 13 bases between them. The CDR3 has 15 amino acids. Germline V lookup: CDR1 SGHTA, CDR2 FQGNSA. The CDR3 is CASSIRGSMNTEAFF. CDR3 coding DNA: TGTGCCAGCAGCATCCGGGGCAGCATGAACACTGAAGCTTTCTTT.

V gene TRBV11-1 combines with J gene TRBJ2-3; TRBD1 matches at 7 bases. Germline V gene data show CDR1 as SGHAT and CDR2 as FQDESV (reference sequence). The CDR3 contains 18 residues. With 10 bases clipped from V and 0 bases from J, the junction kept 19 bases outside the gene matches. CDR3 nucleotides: TGTGCCAACCCTACCCATCCCCCCGGGACAGAAAGCACAGATACGCAGTATTTT. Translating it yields CANPTHPPGTESTDTQYF. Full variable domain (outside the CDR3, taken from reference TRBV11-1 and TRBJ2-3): EAEVAQSPRYKITEKSQAVAFWCDPISGHATLYWYRQILGQGPELLVQFQDESVVDDSQLPKDRFSAERLKGVDSTLKIQPAELGDSAMYLCANPTHPPGTESTDTQYFGPGTRLTVL.

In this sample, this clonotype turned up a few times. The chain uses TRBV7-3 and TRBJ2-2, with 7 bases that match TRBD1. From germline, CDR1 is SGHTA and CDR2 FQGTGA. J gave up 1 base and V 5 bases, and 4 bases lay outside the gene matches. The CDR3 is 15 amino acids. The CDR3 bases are TGTGCCAGCAGCCTACAGGGGCGGAACACCGGGGAGCTGTTTTTT. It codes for CASSLQGRNTGELFF.

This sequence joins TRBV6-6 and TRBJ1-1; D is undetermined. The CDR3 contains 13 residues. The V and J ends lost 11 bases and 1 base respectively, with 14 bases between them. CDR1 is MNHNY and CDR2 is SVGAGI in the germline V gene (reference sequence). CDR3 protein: CASRAKGNTEAFF. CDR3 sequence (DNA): TGTGCCTCCCGGGCCAAGGGGAACACTGAAGCTTTCTTT.

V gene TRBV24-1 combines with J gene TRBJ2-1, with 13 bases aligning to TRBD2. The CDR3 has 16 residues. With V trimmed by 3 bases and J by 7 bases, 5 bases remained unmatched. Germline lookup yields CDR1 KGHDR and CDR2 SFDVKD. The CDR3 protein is CATSDPGLAGSNEQFF. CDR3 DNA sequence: TGTGCCACCAGTGATCCGGGACTAGCGGGATCGAATGAGCAGTTCTTC.